The next 28 T cell receptor beta chains were all read from a single sample in a study of technical replicates of blood from four donors. Clones were sequenced by immunoSEQ multiplex PCR, and TCRdb holds only the in-frame ones, with some missing. Of about 56,000 clones listed, roughly 93% are singletons. Material for sequencing was PBMCs. The receptor source for this set is a human donor in good health. Some clones in this sample may be carry-over from other donors' samples.

The V and J genes are TRBV6-1 and TRBJ2-7; TRBD2 is a possible D gene (6 bases). The CDR3 loop spans 14 amino acids. Germline assignment: CDR1 MNHNS and CDR2 SASEGT. V shed 0 bases and J shed 11 bases, with 17 bases lying between them. CDR3 sequence: CASSEASLDGGKYF. The DNA of the CDR3 is TGTGCCAGCAGTGAAGCGTCTTTGGATGGCGGGAAGTACTTC.

CDR3 loop: CASSPGQGTNYGYTF. The CDR3 bases are TGCGCCAGCAGCCCCGGACAGGGGACTAACTATGGCTACACCTTC. The chain carries TRBV4-1 and TRBJ1-2, with 9 bases that match TRBD1. Trimming removed 4 bases from V and 0 bases from J; junction bases left unmatched: 3. The germline V gene has CDR1 MGHRA and CDR2 YSYEKL. The CDR3 extends over 15 amino acids.

V gene TRBV4-2 combines with J gene TRBJ2-7; 11 bases match TRBD2. CDR3 length equals 17 residues. Trimming at V came to 0 bases and at J to 9 bases, leaving 13 bases not matched to a gene. CDR1 and CDR2 (germline): LGHNA, YNFKEQ. This CDR3 is CASSQEGLAGGTAAQYF. The CDR3 DNA reads TGTGCCAGCAGCCAAGAGGGGCTAGCGGGGGGTACCGCTGCGCAGTACTTC.

The chain links TRBV7-8 to TRBJ2-5; D is possibly TRBD1 (5 bases). The ends were cut back, 3 bases at V and 4 bases at J, with 15 bases in the middle. From germline, CDR1 is SGHVS and CDR2 FQNEAQ. CDR3 size: 15 residues. The CDR3 DNA is TGTGCCAGCAGCTTCTTAGGGGCGGCATTAGAGACCCAGTACTTC. Protein sequence: CASSFLGAALETQYF.

The gene calls are TRBV6-5 and TRBJ2-1; possibly TRBD2 for D (6 bases). The CDR3 loop spans 15 amino acids. The V gene's germline CDR1 is MNHEY and CDR2 SVGAGI. V was clipped by 6 bases and J by 9 bases, with 21 bases between them. CDR3 in amino acids: CASRPRPGTGSEQFF. CDR3 bases: TGTGCCAGCAGACCCCGTCCCGGGACCGGGAGTGAGCAGTTCTTC.

This chain connects TRBV4-2 to TRBJ1-6; 7 bases map to TRBD1. CDR3 length: 16 residues. V was pared by 3 bases and J by 0 bases, with 2 bases of the junction left unmatched. Germline loops: CDR1 LGHNA, CDR2 YNFKEQ. CDR3 nucleotides: TGTGCCAGCAGCCAGGGACAGAGCTCCTATAATTCACCCCTCCACTTT. This gives the protein CASSQGQSSYNSPLHF.

The rearrangement links TRBV7-2 to TRBJ1-2; possible D gene TRBD1, 5 bases. This CDR3 comprises 13 residues. V was shortened by 5 bases and J by 4 bases, with 11 bases between the two germline ends. Germline CDR1 reads SGHTA; CDR2 reads FQGNSA. The chain's CDR3 is CASSVGHAYGYTF. CDR3 in DNA: TGTGCCAGCAGCGTTGGACATGCCTATGGCTACACCTTC.

The chain couples TRBV5-1 to TRBJ2-7, with 11 bases aligning to TRBD1. CDR3 length: 14 amino acids. CDR1 SGHRS and CDR2 YFSETQ come from the germline V gene. Trimming removed 3 bases from V and 6 bases from J; junction bases left unmatched: 5. In DNA form, the CDR3 reads TGCGCCAGCAGCTCCCCCGGGACAGGGGGCGAGCAGTACTTC. It yields the protein CASSSPGTGGEQYF.

This chain uses TRBV18 with TRBJ2-1; 9 bases line up with TRBD1. With V trimmed by 5 bases and J by 3 bases, 14 bases remained unmatched. Germline CDR1 and CDR2: KGHSH and LQKENI. This CDR3 spans 18 amino acids. The CDR3 DNA reads TGTGCCAGCTCATCATATCTCGAAGGGACAGGGATCTACAATGAGCAGTTCTTC. Its translation is CASSSYLEGTGIYNEQFF.

The rearrangement joins TRBV21-1 to TRBJ2-7; TRBD1, the table's D call, was not compared with the DNA. TRBV21-1 is a pseudogene locus. The CDR3 length is 16 residues. The DNA of the CDR3 is TGTGCCAGCAGCCCTGCCGGGACAGGGGGAGGATACGAGCAGTACTTC. Protein product: CASSPAGTGGGYEQYF.

The DNA for the CDR3 is TGCGCCAGCAGCTTGGTCCAGGGGACCGGGGAGCTGTTTTTT. Protein product: CASSLVQGTGELFF. The gene calls are TRBV5-1 and TRBJ2-2; a weak D match, TRBD1 (6 bases). The V end was cut by 0 bases, the J end by 5 bases, with 8 bases between. There are 14 residues in the CDR3. Germline assignment: CDR1 SGHRS and CDR2 YFSETQ.

The chain couples TRBV2 to TRBJ2-1; 9 bases match TRBD2. The CDR3 has 14 amino acids. The V segment lost 6 bases and the J segment 7 bases; nucleotides outside the gene matches: 7. Germline CDR1 SNHLY, CDR2 FYNNEI. CDR3 sequence (DNA): TGTGCCAGCAGAGGGGGTAGCGGGAGAAATGAGCAGTTCTTC. It specifies CASRGGSGRNEQFF.

The chain carries TRBV5-6 and TRBJ2-7, with 7 nucleotides matching TRBD1. Trimming took 5 bases from V and 3 from J; bases not matched to a gene: 5. Germline V lookup: CDR1 SGHDT, CDR2 YYEEEE. The CDR3 has 13 residues. The CDR3 spells CASRSQGRYEQYF. In DNA, the CDR3 is TGTGCCAGCAGGTCACAGGGGCGCTACGAGCAGTACTTC.

The chain uses TRBV7-6 and TRBJ1-1; TRBD1 is a possible D gene (6 bases). V gave up 4 bases and J gave up 8 bases, with 14 bases separating them. This CDR3 comprises 13 residues. The germline V gene encodes CDR1 SGHVS and CDR2 FNYEAQ. The CDR3 region is CASSSNRVSEAFF. CDR3 DNA sequence: TGTGCCAGCAGCTCGAACAGGGTATCGGAAGCTTTCTTT.

This chain connects TRBV5-6 to TRBJ2-3, with 11 bases aligning to TRBD2. CDR3 length equals 17 residues. After removal of 2 bases from V and 1 base from J, the junction contained 6 bases not matched to a gene. CDR1 and CDR2 (germline): SGHDT, YYEEEE. This CDR3 reads CASSFRLAGGGTDTQYF. Here the CDR3 DNA reads TGTGCCAGCAGCTTCAGGCTAGCGGGAGGCGGCACAGATACGCAGTATTTT. Drawing the rest from reference TRBV5-6 and TRBJ2-3, the complete variable domain is DAGVTQSPTHLIKTRGQQVTLRCSPKSGHDTVSWYQQALGQGPQFIFQYYEEEERQRGNFPDRFSGHQFPNYSSELNVNALLLGDSALYLCASSFRLAGGGTDTQYFGPGTRLTVL.

The count of this clone is one. The V gene is TRBV5-6, the J gene TRBJ1-3; possible D gene TRBD1, 6 bases. V was trimmed by 4 bases and J by 4 bases, leaving 15 bases between them. The germline CDR1 and CDR2 sequences are SGHDT and YYEEEE. CDR3 length equals 15 residues. The CDR3 loop is CASSPLTGSGNTIYF. The CDR3 coding sequence is TGTGCCAGCAGCCCGCTTACAGGGTCCGGAAACACCATATATTTT.

The J gene is TRBJ2-6, the V gene TRBV5-1, with 11 bases lining up with TRBD1. CDR1 SGHRS and CDR2 YFSETQ come from the germline V gene. CDR3 length: 18 residues. V lost 4 bases, J lost 2 bases, and 8 bases stayed unmatched. The CDR3 reads CASSPDPGQGAGANVLTF. CDR3 bases: TGCGCCAGCAGCCCCGACCCGGGACAGGGGGCTGGGGCCAACGTCCTGACTTTC.

V is TRBV18 and J is TRBJ2-2; no clear D. Trimming took off 0 bases at V and 1 base at J, with 12 bases between the two ends. Germline CDR1 is KGHSH and CDR2 is LQKENI. The CDR3 contains 17 residues. The CDR3 DNA follows: TGTGCCAGCTCACCACCGTTGGGCAGTGGGAACACCGGGGAGCTGTTTTTT. Its protein product is CASSPPLGSGNTGELFF.

V and J are TRBV13 and TRBJ2-7, with TRBD1 identical over 10 bases. In germline, CDR1 is PRHDT, CDR2 FYEKMQ (reference sequence). V was pared by 6 bases and J by 0 bases, with 5 bases of the junction left unmatched. There are 15 residues in the CDR3. CDR3: CASRPGQGNSYEQYF. The CDR3 bases are TGTGCCAGCAGGCCGGGACAGGGGAACTCCTACGAGCAGTACTTC.

The CDR3: CASSHPGLAYEQYF. The CDR3 coding sequence is TGTGCCAGCAGCCACCCGGGACTAGCTTACGAGCAGTACTTC. This chain joins TRBV4-2 and TRBJ2-7; 9 bases fit TRBD2. Germline trimming cut 3 bases from V and 4 bases from J; bases unmatched to any gene: 4. This CDR3 comprises 14 residues. Looked up from germline, CDR1 is LGHNA and CDR2 is YNFKEQ.

This sequence joins TRBV9 and TRBJ2-1, with TRBD2 identical over 8 bases. V shed 3 bases and J 7 bases; nucleotides not matched to a gene: 9. Germline CDR1 SGDLS, CDR2 YYNGEE. The CDR3 has 15 amino acids. DNA of the CDR3: TGTGCCAGCAGCGGGATCGGAGCGGGAGTTAATGAGCAGTTCTTC. It translates to CASSGIGAGVNEQFF.

The CDR3 DNA is TGCGCCAGCGGCCGAAGGGGCGGGGAGCTGTTTTTT. Amino acid sequence: CASGRRGGELFF. The chain recombines TRBV23-1 with TRBJ2-2; tentative D call: TRBD1 (5 bases). TRBV23-1 is annotated as an ORF whose role is uncertain. V lost 8 bases, J lost 7 bases, and 11 bases lay in between. The CDR3 loop spans 12 amino acids.

The rearrangement uses TRBV7-9 and TRBJ1-2; D unclear. Germline V gene data show CDR1 as SEHNR and CDR2 as FQNEAQ (reference sequence). V was shortened by 1 base and J by 3 bases, with 6 bases between the two germline ends. This CDR3 spans 13 amino acids. CDR3 sequence: CASSLEQHYGYTF. The CDR3 nucleotides are TGTGCCAGCAGCTTAGAACAGCACTATGGCTACACCTTC.

The chain employs TRBV4-3 and TRBJ1-1, with TRBD1 as a possible D gene (5 bases). The germline V gene encodes CDR1 LGHNA and CDR2 YSLEER. CDR3 length: 15 residues. V lost 0 bases, J lost 4 bases, and 12 bases lay in between. The CDR3 sequence is CASSQDRGVSTEAFF. CDR3 sequence (DNA): TGCGCCAGCAGCCAAGATCGGGGGGTGAGCACTGAAGCTTTCTTT.

The rearrangement uses TRBV7-2 and TRBJ2-3; the D gene is possibly TRBD2 (5 bases). Trimming cost V 0 bases and J 4 bases, with 14 bases left between them. Germline loops: CDR1 SGHTA, CDR2 FQGNSA. This CDR3 contains 16 residues. CDR3 DNA: TGTGCCAGCAGCTTAGCACCACTAGGCGCGTCAGATACGCAGTATTTT. Amino acids: CASSLAPLGASDTQYF.

This rearrangement joins TRBV5-1 to TRBJ2-3, with D maybe TRBD2 (5 bases). Trimming cost V 5 bases and J 3 bases, with 13 bases left between them. The CDR3 is made up of 14 amino acids. CDR1 is SGHRS, CDR2 YFSETQ, per germline. CDR3 region: CASSWGVGTDTQYF. For the CDR3, the DNA is TGCGCCAGCAGTTGGGGAGTTGGAACAGATACGCAGTATTTT.

The V and J genes are TRBV29-1 and TRBJ2-4, with D maybe TRBD1 (6 bases). CDR1 and CDR2 (germline): SQVTM, ANQGSEA. This CDR3 has 12 amino acids. V was shortened by 4 bases and J by 7 bases, with 11 bases between the two germline ends. In nucleotides, the CDR3 is TGCAGCGTTGGGACAGCCGGGAACATTCAGTACTTC. This codes for CSVGTAGNIQYF.

The chain is built from TRBV7-8 and TRBJ1-5; 9 bases are shared with TRBD1. The ends lost 5 bases at V and 6 bases at J; junction bases unmatched: 5. Germline-derived CDR1 and CDR2 are SGHVS and FQNEAQ. This CDR3 is 14 amino acids long. The CDR3 loop is CASSATGGGQPQHF. CDR3 bases: TGTGCCAGCAGCGCTACAGGGGGCGGTCAGCCCCAGCATTTT.